This T cell receptor (beta chain) originates from a study of T cell responses to AZD1222 COVID-19 vaccine. Using immunoSEQ multiplex PCR, the repertoire was profiled, and TCRdb retains in-frame clones only, with some absent. Seen here are approximately 85,000 clones, 80% to 90% observed once, and the top ten hold just under 6.5%. V lost 2 bases and J 7 bases, leaving 15 bases between the germline ends. The CDR3 has 15 amino acids. The germline gives CDR1 GTSNPN, CDR2 SVGIG (reference sequence). As concerns this clone: What it binds is unknown.

General observations from the study: Clonal diversity was possibly underestimated, and white British individuals and females predominated among donors.

The receptor was isolated from an adult in good health. Sequenced here: peripheral blood, sampled on day 0 of AZD1222 vaccination. The chain joins TRBV30 to TRBJ1-6; perhaps TRBD1 as D (6 bases). This chain's CDR3 is CAWSLAGTPNSPLHF. In DNA form, the CDR3 reads TGTGCCTGGAGTTTAGCCGGGACACCCAATTCACCCCTCCACTTT.